What follows is one TCR beta chain and its context. As originally analysed: Using reference gene primer amplification, nucleated cell counts were estimated. The protocol was immunoSEQ multiplex PCR, while the TCRdb copy is restricted to in-frame clones and leaves out a portion. That table is the source of V, J and clone size, and D and trimming were worked out from the DNA. The sample has a few hundred thousand clones; 88% are singletons. The sample belongs to a study of blood T cell repertoires in COVID-19. At the level of the study: Sources were T cells, B-cell-depleted T cells, or PBMCs; the material itself was cDNA or gDNA.

V was shortened by 3 bases and J by 3 bases, with 6 bases between the two germline ends. The CDR3 consists of 12 residues. Germline CDR1 is MDHEN and CDR2 is SYDVKM. Participants had their cohort set by participant-reported clinical history. In Cohort 3, a recovered donor had either two negative PCRs, clearance, or symptom resolution. Sequencing was carried out using PBMCs or T cells enriched from blood (not recorded which). The clonotype was recovered from a woman between 50 and 59 years old who had recovered from COVID-19. The rearrangement links TRBV28 to TRBJ2-7; no firm D call. The CDR3 DNA follows: TGTGCCAGCAGTTTTAGCAGCTACGAGCAGTACTTC. This translates into CASSFSSYEQYF.